This T cell receptor beta chain was sequenced in a study of a mutant IDH1 vaccine in newly diagnosed glioma. Study-wide background: Patients had received radiotherapy, temozolomide, or both previously, most receiving both.

As for time point: week 11, during vaccination. Each vaccine dose was 300 ug of mutant IDH1 20-mer peptide, with topical imiquimod. Comment on this clone: Its antigen is currently unknown.

Germline lookup yields CDR1 MNHEY and CDR2 SVGAGI. The CDR3 is made up of 13 amino acids. Trimming removed 4 bases from V and 11 bases from J, with 15 bases in between. Produced via immunoSEQ multiplex PCR; TCRdb's table is partial and in-frame only. The table has over 20,000 clones, roughly 85% seen once; the top ten hold approximately 8%. The rearrangement uses TRBV6-5 and TRBJ1-5, with a weak D call TRBD1 (5 bases). The source is a man between 35 and 55 years old with glioma. The source material was PBMCs, sampled from a glioma patient whose treatment included an IDH1 peptide vaccine. CDR3 loop: CASSSQASGAQHF. CDR3 DNA sequence: TGTGCCAGCAGTTCCCAGGCCTCGGGGGCCCAGCATTTT.